Shown below are 7 T cell receptor beta chains from a single sample sequenced in a study of blood T cell repertoires in COVID-19. The method was immunoSEQ multiplex PCR; TCRdb's version includes in-frame clones alone and lacks a portion of them. The table records about 86,000 clones, around 85% of them present only once. The sample consisted of peripheral blood. The origin of the receptors is a man aged 50 to 60 with acute or convalescent COVID-19.

The chain is built from TRBV6-5 and TRBJ1-1; 12 nucleotides agree with TRBD1. The CDR3 contains 14 residues. The V gene's germline CDR1 is MNHEY and CDR2 SVGAGI. V shed 6 bases and J 4 bases; nucleotides not matched to a gene: 3. Here the CDR3 reads CASRRDRGPTEAFF. In DNA, the CDR3 is TGTGCCAGCAGGAGGGACAGGGGGCCCACTGAAGCTTTCTTT.

V and J are TRBV4-2 and TRBJ1-1, with D perhaps matching TRBD1 (5 bases). The CDR3 loop spans 16 amino acids. The germline V gene encodes CDR1 LGHNA and CDR2 YNFKEQ. Trimming removed 3 bases at V and 0 bases at J, with 14 bases between. The CDR3 loop is CASSQGGGTVNTEAFF. The CDR3 DNA reads TGTGCCAGCAGCCAGGGGGGTGGGACGGTGAACACTGAAGCTTTCTTT.

This chain uses TRBV19 with TRBJ1-5; D not certain. Trimming stripped 6 bases from V and 4 bases from J, with 10 bases between. The CDR3 length is 13 residues. Germline CDR1 LNHDA, CDR2 SQIVND (reference sequence). The CDR3 nucleotides are TGTGCCAGTAGCTTGTGGGAGAATCAGCCCCAGCATTTT. Protein product: CASSLWENQPQHF.

The chain has TRBV14 and TRBJ1-2, with D possibly being TRBD1 (5 bases). The V and J ends lost 8 bases and 7 bases respectively, with 23 bases between them. CDR3 size: 15 residues. Germline CDR1 is SGHDN and CDR2 is FVKESK. CDR3: CASQVRDLKSFGYTF. In DNA, the CDR3 is TGTGCCAGCCAAGTCCGGGACTTAAAGTCTTTTGGCTACACCTTC.

The chain recombines TRBV24-1 with TRBJ2-1; 11 nucleotides align to TRBD1. Germline loops: CDR1 KGHDR, CDR2 SFDVKD. This CDR3 is 16 amino acids long. Losses at the gene ends were 3 bases for V and 7 bases for J; bases not matched to a gene: 7. The CDR3 region is CATSDGGTGGRNEQFF. CDR3 DNA: TGTGCCACCAGTGATGGGGGGACAGGGGGTAGGAATGAGCAGTTCTTC.

The gene calls are TRBV7-6 and TRBJ1-4, with 9 bases that match TRBD1. The germline gives CDR1 SGHVS, CDR2 FNYEAQ. There are 14 residues in the CDR3. V shed 5 bases and J 4 bases; nucleotides not matched to a gene: 2. The CDR3 DNA reads as TGTGCCAGCAGCGTGGGACAGGGTAATGAAAAACTGTTTTTT. This encodes CASSVGQGNEKLFF.

V is TRBV6-1 and J is TRBJ1-5; D is uncertain. The CDR3 loop spans 13 amino acids. V lost 2 bases to trimming and J lost 4 bases, with 6 bases between them. Per germline, CDR1 MNHNS and CDR2 SASEGT. CDR3 residues: CASSEIGNQPQHF. As DNA, the CDR3 is TGTGCCAGCAGTGAAATCGGTAATCAGCCCCAGCATTTT.